This TCR beta chain was sequenced during a study of cytotoxic CD8 clonotypes in ibrutinib-treated CLL. Whole-study context: When averaged across all of the samples, the counts came to approximately 250,000 productive templates and some 93,000 productive rearrangements.

A remark on this clone: Its antigen is unknown.

The data were produced by immunoSEQ multiplex PCR, yet TCRdb's version contains in-frame clones alone and is incomplete. The sample has approximately 200,000 clones; around 72% are singletons. Study findings and constraints: Sustained-remission and progressing patients' sampling times differed.

Trimming stripped 0 bases from V and 5 bases from J, with 17 bases between. This CDR3 is 16 amino acids long. Germline CDR1 reads SGHRS; CDR2 reads YFSETQ. J is TRBJ2-5 and V is TRBV5-1, with D tentatively TRBD1 or TRBD2 (5 bases each). The clonotype comes from a human donor with chronic lymphocytic leukemia. Sequenced here: PBMCs, sampled after 24 months of ibrutinib treatment. CDR3 amino acids: CASSLGAGTSRETQYF. In DNA form, the CDR3 reads TGCGCCAGCAGCTTGGGTGCAGGGACCTCCAGGGAGACCCAGTACTTC.